Below are 9 T cell receptor beta chains sequenced from a single sample in a study of T cells after yellow fever vaccination. TCRdb re-derived calls from the 5' RACE reads in MiXCR, one entry per CDR3 protein. The data show about 300,000 distinct CDR3 sequences, 8.7% seen once. Sequences were derived from CD4+ T cells sorted from PBMCs, sampled 5 days after the yellow fever booster vaccination. Source of these receptors: a young man who received the YFV17D yellow fever vaccine.

V is TRBV10-3 and J is TRBJ1-1; D call uncertain. The CDR3 consists of 13 residues. The V end was cut by 4 bases, the J end by 1 base, with 7 bases between. The germline V gene encodes CDR1 ENHRY and CDR2 SYGVKD. The CDR3: CAISALGNTEAFF. The CDR3 DNA is TGTGCCATCAGTGCTCTAGGGAACACTGAAGCTTTCTTT.

This sequence joins TRBV5-1 and TRBJ1-3; D call uncertain. V was trimmed by 3 bases and J by 6 bases, leaving 10 bases between them. This CDR3 is built from 13 residues. Germline V gene lookup returns CDR1 SGHRS and CDR2 YFSETQ. Written as DNA, the CDR3 is TGCGCCAGCAGCTCAAGTCGGGAAAACACCATATATTTT. This gives the protein CASSSSRENTIYF.

This chain connects TRBV2 to TRBJ2-5, with D tentatively TRBD2 (6 bases). Germline loops: CDR1 SNHLY, CDR2 FYNNEI. Trimming pared 6 bases from V and 2 bases from J, leaving 13 bases between. The CDR3 consists of 14 residues. In DNA form, the CDR3 reads TGTGCCAGCAGAAACCGGGACTTTCAAGAGACCCAGTACTTC. Its protein is CASRNRDFQETQYF.

V usage is TRBV20-1 and J usage is TRBJ1-1; perhaps TRBD1 as D (6 bases). Germline V lookup: CDR1 DFQATT, CDR2 SNEGSKA (reference sequence). The germline V and J ends were trimmed by 3 bases and 2 bases, with 16 bases remaining between them. The CDR3 runs 15 residues. The DNA of the CDR3 is TGCAGTGCTAGTCGGTCACCCAGGGGCAACACTGAAGCTTTCTTT. Its translation: CSASRSPRGNTEAFF.

This clonotype has ten or more counts. The chain combines TRBV12-3 or TRBV12-4 with TRBJ1-4; D possibly corresponds to TRBD1 (6 bases). This CDR3 region has 14 residues. V lost 2 bases and J lost 8, with 12 bases in between. CDR3 nucleotide sequence: TGTGCCAGCAGTTTACAGGGGAGGGGAGAAAAACTGTTTTTT. As protein: CASSLQGRGEKLFF.

This clonotype was counted many times. This sequence joins TRBV5-5 and TRBJ1-6; D uncertain. V lost 3 bases and J lost 10, with 14 bases in between. Per germline, CDR1 SGHKS and CDR2 YYEKEE (reference sequence). The CDR3 consists of 14 residues. Here the CDR3 reads CASSSPDLGSPLHF. The CDR3 DNA reads TGTGCCAGCAGCTCACCGGACCTAGGGTCACCCCTCCACTTT. Full variable domain (outside the CDR3, taken from reference TRBV5-5 and TRBJ1-6): DAGVTQSPTHLIKTRGQQVTLRCSPISGHKSVSWYQQVLGQGPQFIFQYYEKEERGRGNFPDRFSARQFPNYSSELNVNALLLGDSALYLCASSSPDLGSPLHFGNGTRLTVT.

This clonotype was recorded at least ten times. The chain is built from TRBV7-9 and TRBJ2-3, with D unclear. Germline assignment: CDR1 SEHNR and CDR2 FQNEAQ (reference sequence). This CDR3 spans 13 amino acids. Trimming removed 2 bases at V and 5 bases at J, with 8 bases between. CDR3 nucleotides: TGTGCCAGCAGCTTATACCTAGGAGATACGCAGTATTTT. Its translation is CASSLYLGDTQYF.

This clonotype has a count of ten or more. This chain joins TRBV7-2 and TRBJ2-7; D might be TRBD1 or TRBD2, each matching 6 bases. The ends were cut back, 2 bases at V and 1 base at J, with 9 bases in the middle. This CDR3 region has 14 residues. The germline V gene encodes CDR1 SGHTA and CDR2 FQGNSA. The CDR3: CASSLSGASYEQYF. Written as DNA, the CDR3 is TGTGCCAGCAGCTTATCGGGGGCTTCCTACGAGCAGTACTTC.

This clonotype was counted between two and nine times. The chain recombines TRBV7-3 with TRBJ2-1; perhaps TRBD1 as D (6 bases). CDR1 and CDR2 (germline): SGHTA, FQGTGA. Trimming cost V 0 bases and J 8 bases, with 20 bases left between them. The CDR3 length is 17 residues. CDR3 in amino acids: CASSLTVGQIGYDEQFF. As DNA, the CDR3 is TGTGCCAGCAGCTTAACAGTCGGACAGATCGGATATGATGAGCAGTTCTTC.